This is a list of T cell receptor beta chains from one sample in a study of radiation and T cells in renal cell carcinoma. Clones were read by immunoSEQ multiplex PCR, and TCRdb kept only the in-frame ones, dropping some. The sample has tens of thousands of clones; roughly 72% are singletons. The sequences come from blood, collected from a patient whose treatment included radiotherapy and nephrectomy. These receptor sequences come from a man aged 60-69 years with renal cell carcinoma. Both conserved end residues are part of each CDR3. The order of the fields is CDR3 length, J gene, D gene, clone size, V gene, CDR3 DNA, CDR3 protein. The D gene is left open where the match is weak. Size values are once, few and many counts, or a class for expanded clones, and some rows have none.

length: 14; J: TRBJ1-4; D: TRBD1; size: NA; V: TRBV6-1; DNA: TGTGCCAGCAGGGAGACAGGGGGCAAAGAAAAACTGTTTTTT; CDR3: CASRETGGKEKLFF
length: 15; J: TRBJ2-3; D: TRBD1; size: few; V: TRBV12-5; DNA: TGTGCTAGTGGTTTCCGGGACAGGGTGACAGATACGCAGTATTTT; CDR3: CASGFRDRVTDTQYF
length: 11; J: TRBJ1-4; D: NA; size: NA; V: TRBV20-1; DNA: TGCAGTGCGGAACTGAATGAAAAACTGTTTTTT; CDR3: CSAELNEKLFF
length: 12; J: TRBJ1-2; D: NA; size: NA; V: TRBV7-2; DNA: TGTGCCAGCAGCCGGGATCGGAACGGCTACACCTTC; CDR3: CASSRDRNGYTF
length: 14; J: TRBJ2-3; D: NA; size: NA; V: TRBV11-2; DNA: TGTGCCAGCAGCTTAGCAGTCTTCACAGATACGCAGTATTTT; CDR3: CASSLAVFTDTQYF
length: 16; J: TRBJ1-2; D: NA; size: NA; V: TRBV21-1; DNA: TGTGCCAGCAGCAAAGATGGTACAGGGTACGTTAATGGCTACACCTTC; CDR3: CASSKDGTGYVNGYTF
length: 13; J: TRBJ2-7; D: NA; size: once; V: TRBV25-1; DNA: TGTGCCAGCAGTGCCCAGGGTTCCTACGAGCAGTACTTC; CDR3: CASSAQGSYEQYF
length: 16; J: TRBJ1-4; D: NA; size: NA; V: TRBV14; DNA: TGTGCCAGCAGCCAAGATCAGGGCCTGGCGAATGAAAAACTGTTTTTT; CDR3: CASSQDQGLANEKLFF
length: 15; J: TRBJ1-2; D: NA; size: few; V: TRBV5-4; DNA: TGTGCCAGCAGCTTGGCGGGGGAGGCTAACTATGGCTACACCTTC; CDR3: CASSLAGEANYGYTF
length: 14; J: TRBJ2-6; D: NA; size: NA; V: TRBV9; DNA: TGTGCCAGCAGCATTGACTCTGGGGCCAACGTCCCGACTTTC; CDR3: CASSIDSGANVPTF
length: 17; J: TRBJ2-7; D: TRBD1; size: NA; V: TRBV2; DNA: TGTGCCAGCAGCCCATGGGGGACAGGGGGAGTCCCCTACGAGCAGTACTTC; CDR3: CASSPWGTGGVPYEQYF